Shown below are 8 T cell receptor beta chains from a single sample sequenced in a study of technical replicates of blood from a few donors. Profiled with immunoSEQ multiplex PCR; TCRdb holds only in-frame clones, not every one. The table lists more than 90,000 clones, nearly 97% of them singletons. Sequencing input: T cells isolated from PBMCs. The receptor source for this set is a human donor in good health.

The rearrangement links TRBV6-1 to TRBJ1-5; D not resolved. This CDR3 contains 11 residues. V lost 3 bases, J lost 9 bases, and 6 bases lay in between. Germline CDR1 reads MNHNS; CDR2 reads SASEGT. The CDR3 loop reads CASSEFRPQHF. The DNA of the CDR3 is TGTGCCAGCAGTGAGTTCCGGCCCCAGCATTTT.

CDR3: CASSLSGTYNEQFF. The CDR3 DNA reads TGTGCCAGCAGTCTTAGCGGGACCTACAATGAGCAGTTCTTC. The chain couples TRBV28 to TRBJ2-1, with TRBD2 matching 8 bases. The V gene end was trimmed by 5 bases and the J gene end by 2 bases; junction bases not matched to a gene: 2. This CDR3 has 14 residues. From germline, CDR1 is MDHEN and CDR2 SYDVKM. The full variable domain, completed using reference TRBV28 and TRBJ2-1, is DVKVTQSSRYLVKRTGEKVFLECVQDMDHENMFWYRQDPGLGLRLIYFSYDVKMKEKGDIPEGYSVSREKKERFSLILESASTNQTSMYLCASSLSGTYNEQFFGPGTRLTVL.

The V call is TRBV5-8, the J call TRBJ1-5, with no clear D. The CDR3 is 14 residues long. Trimming shortened V by 4 bases and J by 2 bases, and 10 bases separated the two germline ends. The V gene's germline CDR1 is SGHTS and CDR2 YDEGEE. The CDR3 DNA follows: TGTGCCAGCAGCCCTTGGGGAGGCAATCAGCCCCAGCATTTT. Translation: CASSPWGGNQPQHF.

The CDR3 nucleotides are TGTGCCAGCAGTGACTCCACTGATCCTGGAAACACCATATATTTT. Protein: CASSDSTDPGNTIYF. V and J are TRBV6-4 and TRBJ1-3; no reliable D call. This CDR3 spans 15 amino acids. Per the germline V gene, CDR1 is MRHNA and CDR2 is SNTAGT. V was pared by 0 bases and J by 2 bases, with 8 bases between.

The J gene is TRBJ2-1, the V gene TRBV5-1; 9 positions match TRBD2. CDR1 is SGHRS and CDR2 is YFSETQ in the germline V gene. V was pared by 1 base and J by 5 bases, with 4 bases of the junction left unmatched. This CDR3 is 15 amino acids long. CDR3 region: CASSLISGSNNEQFF. DNA of the CDR3: TGCGCCAGCAGCTTGATTAGCGGGAGTAACAATGAGCAGTTCTTC.

This sequence joins TRBV5-1 and TRBJ1-6, with D possibly TRBD1 on 6 matching bases. Germline V lookup: CDR1 SGHRS, CDR2 YFSETQ. This CDR3 has 16 residues. V was shortened by 7 bases and J by 5 bases, with 19 bases between the two germline ends. The CDR3 protein is CASSINRAVDNSPLHF. The CDR3 nucleotides are TGCGCCAGCTCCATTAACAGGGCAGTGGATAATTCACCCCTCCACTTT.

This chain uses TRBV30 with TRBJ2-2; D perhaps matches TRBD2 (7 bases). The CDR3 length is 15 residues. Trimming took 3 bases from V and 7 from J, leaving 18 bases between them. Per the germline V gene, CDR1 is GTSNPN and CDR2 is SVGIG (reference sequence). The DNA for the CDR3 is TGTGCCTGGAGCGCCTTTCGGGGGGCTTACGGGGAGCTGTTTTTT. It codes for CAWSAFRGAYGELFF. The entire variable domain, with the rest obtained from reference TRBV30 and TRBJ2-2, is as follows: SQTIHQWPATLVQPVGSPLSLECTVEGTSNPNLYWYRQAAGRGLQLLFYSVGIGQISSEVPQNLSASRPQDRQFILSSKKLLLSDSGFYLCAWSAFRGAYGELFFGEGSRLTVL.

CDR3 sequence reads: CASSLGGRTYEQYF. The CDR3, as DNA: TGTGCCAGCAGTTTGGGAGGGCGGACCTACGAGCAGTACTTC. The chain recombines TRBV28 with TRBJ2-7, with 7 bases matching TRBD2. The germline CDR1 and CDR2 sequences are MDHEN and SYDVKM. The CDR3 totals 14 residues. Losses at the gene ends were 3 bases for V and 2 bases for J; bases not matched to a gene: 4. Full variable domain (outside the CDR3, taken from reference TRBV28 and TRBJ2-7): DVKVTQSSRYLVKRTGEKVFLECVQDMDHENMFWYRQDPGLGLRLIYFSYDVKMKEKGDIPEGYSVSREKKERFSLILESASTNQTSMYLCASSLGGRTYEQYFGPGTRLTVT.